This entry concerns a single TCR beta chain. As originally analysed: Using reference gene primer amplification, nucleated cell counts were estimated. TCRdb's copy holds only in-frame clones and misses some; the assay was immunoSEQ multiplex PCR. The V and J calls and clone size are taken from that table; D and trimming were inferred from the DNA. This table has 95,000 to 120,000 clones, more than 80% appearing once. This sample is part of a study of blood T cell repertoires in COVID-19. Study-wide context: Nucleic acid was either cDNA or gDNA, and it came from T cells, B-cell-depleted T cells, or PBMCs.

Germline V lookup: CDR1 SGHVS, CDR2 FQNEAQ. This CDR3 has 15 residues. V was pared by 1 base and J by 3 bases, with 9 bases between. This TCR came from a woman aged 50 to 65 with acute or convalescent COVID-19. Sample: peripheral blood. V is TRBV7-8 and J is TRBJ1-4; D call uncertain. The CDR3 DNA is TGTGCCAGCAGCTTAGAGCGACGTTCTAATGAAAAACTGTTTTTT. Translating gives CASSLERRSNEKLFF.